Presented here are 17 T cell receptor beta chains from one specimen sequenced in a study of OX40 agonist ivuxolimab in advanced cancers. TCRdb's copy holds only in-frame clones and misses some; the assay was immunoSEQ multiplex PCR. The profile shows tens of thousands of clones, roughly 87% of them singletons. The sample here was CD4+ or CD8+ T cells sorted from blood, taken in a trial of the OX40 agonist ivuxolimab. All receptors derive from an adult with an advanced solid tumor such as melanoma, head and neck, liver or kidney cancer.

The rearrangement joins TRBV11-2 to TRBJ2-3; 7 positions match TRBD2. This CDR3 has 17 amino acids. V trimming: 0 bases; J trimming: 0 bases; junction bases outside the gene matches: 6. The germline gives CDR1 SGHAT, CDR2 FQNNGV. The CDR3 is CASSLDRWGGSTDTQYF. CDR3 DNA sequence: TGTGCCAGCAGCTTAGATAGATGGGGGGGTAGCACAGATACGCAGTATTTT.

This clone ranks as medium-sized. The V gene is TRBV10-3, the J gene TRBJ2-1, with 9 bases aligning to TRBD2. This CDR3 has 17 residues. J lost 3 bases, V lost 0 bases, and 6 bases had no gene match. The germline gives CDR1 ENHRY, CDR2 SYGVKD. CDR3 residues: CAISESMASGDYNEQFF. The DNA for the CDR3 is TGTGCCATCAGTGAGTCGATGGCTAGCGGGGACTACAATGAGCAGTTCTTC.

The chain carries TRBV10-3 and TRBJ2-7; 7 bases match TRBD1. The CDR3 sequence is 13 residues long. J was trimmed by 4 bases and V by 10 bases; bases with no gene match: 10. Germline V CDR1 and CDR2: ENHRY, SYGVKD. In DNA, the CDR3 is TGTGCCACCGGGGACAGTCTGGCGTACGAGCAGTACTTC. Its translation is CATGDSLAYEQYF.

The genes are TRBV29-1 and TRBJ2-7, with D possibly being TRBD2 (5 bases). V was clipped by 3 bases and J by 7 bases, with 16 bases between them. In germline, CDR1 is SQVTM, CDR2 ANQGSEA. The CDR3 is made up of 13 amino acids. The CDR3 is CSVDGLAGGEQYF. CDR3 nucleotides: TGCAGCGTTGACGGTCTAGCAGGCGGGGAGCAGTACTTC.

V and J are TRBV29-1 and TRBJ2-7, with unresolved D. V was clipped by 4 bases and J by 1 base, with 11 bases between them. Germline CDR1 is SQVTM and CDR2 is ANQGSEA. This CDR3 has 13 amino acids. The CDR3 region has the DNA TGCAGCGTTGCCCAGACGGATTCCTACGAGCAGTACTTC. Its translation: CSVAQTDSYEQYF.

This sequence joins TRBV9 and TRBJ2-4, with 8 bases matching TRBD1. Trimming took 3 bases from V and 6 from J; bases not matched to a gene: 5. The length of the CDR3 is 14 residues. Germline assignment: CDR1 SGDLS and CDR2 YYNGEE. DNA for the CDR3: TGTGCCAGCAGCGCAGGGGGCGCGGGAAACATTCAGTACTTC. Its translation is CASSAGGAGNIQYF. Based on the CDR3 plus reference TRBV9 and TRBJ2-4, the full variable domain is DSGVTQTPKHLITATGQRVTLRCSPRSGDLSVYWYQQSLDQGLQFLIQYYNGEERAKGNILERFSAQQFPDLHSELNLSSLELGDSALYFCASSAGGAGNIQYFGAGTRLSVL.

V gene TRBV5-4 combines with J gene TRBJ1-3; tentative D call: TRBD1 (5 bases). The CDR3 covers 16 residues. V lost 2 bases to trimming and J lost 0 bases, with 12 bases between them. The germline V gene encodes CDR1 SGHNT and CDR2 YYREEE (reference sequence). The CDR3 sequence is CASSLPTGISGNTIYF. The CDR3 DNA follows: TGTGCCAGCAGCTTACCCACAGGCATCTCTGGAAACACCATATATTTT.

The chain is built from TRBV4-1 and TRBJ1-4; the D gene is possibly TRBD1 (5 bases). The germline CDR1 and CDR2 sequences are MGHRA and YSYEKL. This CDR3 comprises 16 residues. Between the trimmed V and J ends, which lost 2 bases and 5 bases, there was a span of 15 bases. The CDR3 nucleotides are TGCGCCAGCAGCCAACCCTCCGGGACGGAGAATGAAAAACTGTTTTTT. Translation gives CASSQPSGTENEKLFF.

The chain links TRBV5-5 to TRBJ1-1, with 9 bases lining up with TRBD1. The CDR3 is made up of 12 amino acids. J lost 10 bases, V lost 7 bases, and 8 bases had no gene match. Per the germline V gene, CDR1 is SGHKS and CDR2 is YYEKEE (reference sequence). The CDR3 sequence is CASLTLQGAAFF. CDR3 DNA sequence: TGTGCCAGCCTCACACTACAGGGGGCAGCTTTCTTT.

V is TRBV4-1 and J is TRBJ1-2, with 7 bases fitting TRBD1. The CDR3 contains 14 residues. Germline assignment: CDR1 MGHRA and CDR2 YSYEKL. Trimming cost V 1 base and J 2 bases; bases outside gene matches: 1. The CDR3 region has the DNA TGCGCCAGCAGCCAAGTGACAGGGAACTATGGCTACACCTTC. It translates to CASSQVTGNYGYTF.

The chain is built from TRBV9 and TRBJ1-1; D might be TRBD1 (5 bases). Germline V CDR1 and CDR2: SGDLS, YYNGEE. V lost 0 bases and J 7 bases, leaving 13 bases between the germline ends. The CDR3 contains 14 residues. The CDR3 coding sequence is TGTGCCAGCAGCGTAGTTGAGGGGTCTCGTGAAGCTTTCTTT. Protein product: CASSVVEGSREAFF.

Written as DNA, the CDR3 is TGTGCCAGCAGCCGTCCGCAGAGTAATGAAAAACTGTTTTTT. Protein: CASSRPQSNEKLFF. The chain uses TRBV7-9 and TRBJ1-4; no definite D call. V was shortened by 5 bases and J by 4 bases, with 11 bases between the two germline ends. There are 14 residues in the CDR3. Germline-derived CDR1 and CDR2 are SEHNR and FQNEAQ (reference sequence).

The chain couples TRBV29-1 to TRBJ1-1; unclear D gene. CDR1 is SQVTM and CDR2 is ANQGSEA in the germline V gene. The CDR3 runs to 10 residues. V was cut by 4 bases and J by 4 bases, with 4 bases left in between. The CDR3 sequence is CSVGGTEAFF. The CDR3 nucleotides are TGCAGCGTTGGTGGCACTGAAGCTTTCTTT.

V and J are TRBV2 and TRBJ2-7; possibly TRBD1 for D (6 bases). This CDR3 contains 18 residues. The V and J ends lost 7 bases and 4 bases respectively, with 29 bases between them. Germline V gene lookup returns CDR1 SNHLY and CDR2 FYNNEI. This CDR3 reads CASTESAARDTGGYEQYF. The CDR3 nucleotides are TGTGCCAGCACCGAATCTGCCGCTCGGGACACAGGCGGGTACGAGCAGTACTTC. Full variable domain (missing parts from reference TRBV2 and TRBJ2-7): EPEVTQTPSHQVTQMGQEVILRCVPISNHLYFYWYRQILGQKVEFLVSFYNNEISEKSEIFDDQFSVERPDGSNFTLKIRSTKLEDSAMYFCASTESAARDTGGYEQYFGPGTRLTVT.

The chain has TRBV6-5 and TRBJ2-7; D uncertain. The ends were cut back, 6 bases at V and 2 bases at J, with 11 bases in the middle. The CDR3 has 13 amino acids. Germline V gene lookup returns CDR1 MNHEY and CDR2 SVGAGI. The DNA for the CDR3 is TGTGCCAGCAGCCCTACAGATGCCTACGAGCAGTACTTC. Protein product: CASSPTDAYEQYF.

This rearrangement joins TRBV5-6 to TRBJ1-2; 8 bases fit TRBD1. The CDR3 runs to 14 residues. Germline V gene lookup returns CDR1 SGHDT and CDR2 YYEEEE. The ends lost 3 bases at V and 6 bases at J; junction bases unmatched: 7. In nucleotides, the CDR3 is TGTGCCAGCAGCTCGCAGGGGGCGCTCAATGGCTACACCTTC. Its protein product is CASSSQGALNGYTF.

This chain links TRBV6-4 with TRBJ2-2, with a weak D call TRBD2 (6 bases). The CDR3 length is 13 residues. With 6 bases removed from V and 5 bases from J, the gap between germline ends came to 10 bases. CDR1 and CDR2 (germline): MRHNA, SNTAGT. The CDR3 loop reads CASSGTATGELFF. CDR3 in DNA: TGTGCCAGCAGCGGGACTGCGACCGGGGAGCTGTTTTTT.